These T cell receptor beta chains were read from a single sample in a study of T-cell memory formation after mild COVID-19. In TCRdb, the 5' RACE reads were re-called with MiXCR into one record per CDR3 protein. There are roughly 200,000 distinct CDR3 sequences in the sample; about a fifth occur only once, and 23% lies in the top ten. Source material: PBMCs or a T cell subset sorted from them (not recorded which). The receptors derive from an adult woman who had mild COVID-19 (a few samples of this study predate the infection). Cell type and time point are not known. The CDR3 runs from the conserved cysteine through the conserved F or W. The order of the fields is clone size, J gene, V gene, D gene, CDR3 DNA, CDR3 protein. D genes are given only for firm matches. Only some rows state a clone size, as once, few, many or a class for expanded clones.

>.|TRBJ1-1|TRBV30|.
TGTGCCTGGAGGAAGATCGCGTACACTGAAGCTTTCTTT
CAWRKIAYTEAFF
>few|TRBJ1-1|TRBV12-3/TRBV12-4|.
TGTGCCAGCAGTTTAACGGGGCGCACTGAAGCTTTCTTT
CASSLTGRTEAFF
>.|TRBJ2-1|TRBV24-1|TRBD1
TGTGCCACCAGTGATGGGACAGGGAACAATGAGCAGTTCTTC
CATSDGTGNNEQFF
>.|TRBJ2-1|TRBV5-1|TRBD2
TGCGCCAGCAGCTTGGACCCGCGGGGGGGCAATGAGCAGTTCTTC
CASSLDPRGGNEQFF
>few|TRBJ1-2|TRBV29-1|.
TGCAGCGCGCGGCTACCCTATGGCTACACCTTC
CSARLPYGYTF
>few|TRBJ2-1|TRBV7-6|.
TGTGCCAGCAGCTTAGTAGTGGCGGCTGAGCAGTTCTTC
CASSLVVAAEQFF
>.|TRBJ2-7|TRBV7-9|.
TGTGCCAGCAGCTTAGGCTCCTCCTATTCCTCCTACGAGCAGTACTTC
CASSLGSSYSSYEQYF
>.|TRBJ1-3|TRBV2|.
TGTGCCAGCAGTGAAGAGCGGGGGCCCTGGGATGGAAACACCATATATTTT
CASSEERGPWDGNTIYF
>.|TRBJ1-2|TRBV29-1|.
TGCAGCGTTGAGGCTGGGGAGCTTACCTTCTCTGGCTACACCTTC
CSVEAGELTFSGYTF
>few|TRBJ2-7|TRBV7-8|.
TGTGCCAGCAGCCCCCCCGCAGGGAGCGACTACGAGCAGTACTTC
CASSPPAGSDYEQYF
>few|TRBJ2-7|TRBV20-1|.
TGCAGTGCAAGAGGAGCCTTGTCCTACGAGCAGTACTTC
CSARGALSYEQYF
>few|TRBJ2-7|TRBV6-2/TRBV6-3|.
TGTGCCAGCAGTTACTCTTCTAGGTCCTACGAGCAGTACTTC
CASSYSSRSYEQYF
>.|TRBJ2-3|TRBV12-3/TRBV12-4|.
TGTGCCAGCAGTACAGGGACTATTAGCACAGATACGCAGTATTTT
CASSTGTISTDTQYF
>.|TRBJ2-7|TRBV21-1|.
TGTGCCAGCAGCAATAGACAGGTAGTTACCTACGAGCAGTACTTC
CASSNRQVVTYEQYF
>many|TRBJ2-7|TRBV12-3/TRBV12-4|.
TGTGCCAGCAGTTTGCCCGGGGACGAGCAGTACTTC
CASSLPGDEQYF
>few|TRBJ1-1|TRBV4-1|.
TGCGCCAGCAGCCAAGCGGCCAGGGGCACTGAAGCTTTCTTT
CASSQAARGTEAFF
>few|TRBJ2-2|TRBV7-2|.
TGTGCCAGCAGCCTGACAGAGAACACCGGGGAGCTGTTTTTT
CASSLTENTGELFF
>medium-sized|TRBJ2-2|TRBV5-1|TRBD1
TGCGCCAGCAGCCCTAGACAGGGCTTTGACACCGGGGAGCTGTTTTTT
CASSPRQGFDTGELFF
>few|TRBJ2-7|TRBV19|.
TGTGCCAGTAGTATAGGACAACTCTCCACCTACGAGCAGTACTTC
CASSIGQLSTYEQYF
>few|TRBJ1-1|TRBV30|.
TGTGCCTGGAGTCCCAGGGACACCCTTGATGCTGAAGCTTTCTTT
CAWSPRDTLDAEAFF
>.|TRBJ1-2|TRBV7-6|.
TGTGCCAGCAGCCTAGACCGTGGGGGCGAATACGGCTACACCTTC
CASSLDRGGEYGYTF
>few|TRBJ2-7|TRBV5-1|TRBD1
TGCGCCAGCGCAACGGTGACAGGGGACTACGAGCAGTACTTC
CASATVTGDYEQYF
>.|TRBJ1-1|TRBV29-1|.
TGCAGCGTTGATGCAGGGAGTAACACTGAAGCTTTCTTT
CSVDAGSNTEAFF
>few|TRBJ2-1|TRBV12-3/TRBV12-4|TRBD2
TGTGCCAGCAGTTTAGAGAGTAGCGGGGGGGCGGCCGAGCAGTTCTTC
CASSLESSGGAAEQFF